These 3 T cell receptor beta chains came from one sample sequenced in a study of identical twins. In TCRdb, the 5' RACE reads were re-called with MiXCR into one record per CDR3 protein. The sample lists 450,000 or so distinct CDR3 sequences, 18% occurring once. Material: naive T cells sorted from blood. Receptor source: a man in his fifties or sixties in good health.

The table lists this clonotype with many counts. The chain links TRBV5-5 to TRBJ1-5; 8 bases agree with TRBD1. Looked up from germline, CDR1 is SGHKS and CDR2 is YYEKEE (reference sequence). The CDR3 is made up of 17 amino acids. The V gene end was trimmed by 0 bases and the J gene end by 1 base; junction bases not matched to a gene: 6. DNA for the CDR3: TGTGCCAGCAGCTTGGGGCAGGGGGCTTACAGCAATCAGCCCCAGCATTTT. It is translated as CASSLGQGAYSNQPQHF.

The chain has TRBV27 and TRBJ1-2; no reliable D call. The V gene's germline CDR1 is MNHEY and CDR2 SMNVEV (reference sequence). Trimming took 2 bases from V and 8 from J, leaving 6 bases between them. CDR3 size: 11 residues. The CDR3 is CASSLKWGYTF. CDR3 nucleotide sequence: TGTGCCAGCAGTTTAAAATGGGGCTACACCTTC.

There are a few counts of this clonotype. The rearrangement links TRBV5-1 to TRBJ2-2; TRBD1 matches 8 bases. Germline V CDR1 and CDR2: SGHRS, YFSETQ. V shed 4 bases and J 3 bases; nucleotides not matched to a gene: 5. This CDR3 is built from 15 residues. CDR3 DNA: TGCGCCAGCAGCAGGACAGGGTCGGACACCGGGGAGCTGTTTTTT. This translates into CASSRTGSDTGELFF.